What follows describes a single TCR beta chain. The antigen is undetermined. The sample is drawn from a study of cytomegalovirus exposure and HLA in healthy donors. Study-wide context: The use of the same platform for the approximately 110 validation repertoires and the 550 to 850 first-cohort repertoires was reported by a later analysis. Study conclusions and caveats: In the 130 or so validation repertoires, a later analysis found that first-cohort TCR clusters tended to co-occur. Specificity of a few CMV-associated chains for CMV antigens was verified in vitro. Using the classifier, cytomegalovirus status was reportedly diagnosed with high specificity and sensitivity.

Assay used: immunoSEQ multiplex PCR; TCRdb lists only in-frame clones, some missing. In the table there are under 95,000 clones, roughly 94% of which are singletons. The V gene end was trimmed by 3 bases and the J gene end by 5 bases; junction bases not matched to a gene: 7. There are 14 residues in the CDR3. Germline values: CDR1 SGHTA, CDR2 FQGNSA. The chain carries TRBV7-2 and TRBJ2-7; 7 bases fit TRBD1. Sequencing was done on a sample of PBMCs. The origin of this receptor is a woman between 18 and 29 years old in good health and CMV-seronegative. CDR3 sequence: CASSFFTGAHEQYF. The CDR3 nucleotides are TGTGCCAGCAGCTTCTTTACAGGGGCCCACGAGCAGTACTTC.